Here is one T cell receptor beta chain with its context. The specificity of this receptor is unknown. No much larger clonotype is one base removed from it; base qualities were not supplied. The germline V gene (reference sequence) sets CDR1 to SEHNR and CDR2 to FQNEAQ. V and J are trimmed by 8 bases and 1 base, and the gene matches miss 10 bases of the junction. The CDR3 runs 16 residues from the cysteine to the phenylalanine. Only the CDR3 portion is preserved as DNA: 48 bases, with reading frame beginning at the first base. The cohort consisted of 666 healthy bone marrow donors. Cohort members were all nominally healthy when sampled, although unrecorded immune exposures were likely present. The donor tested CMV seropositive, placing the donor among the approximately 310 seropositive members of the cohort. Each donor provided a peripheral blood sample, and peripheral blood mononuclear cells were used for TCR beta sequencing. Genomic DNA was extracted from the blood cell samples with the Qiagen DNeasy Blood Extraction Kit.

Library generation was performed with the immunoSEQ multiplex PCR assay. A mixture of 60 forward primers for TCR Vbeta segments and 13 reverse primers for TCR Jbeta segments was used in the multiplex PCR. The CDR3 region of rearranged TCR beta genes was amplified from genomic DNA with a multiplex PCR assay. Amplified TCR beta libraries were sequenced as 87-base-pair reads on the Illumina HiSeq System. Concerning the study's data processing: A later analysis counted about 80 million unique TCR beta chains across the approximately 700 repertoires, and around 12 million of these chains were shared by at least two donors. A nearest-neighbor algorithm error-corrected the raw reads and collapsed the reads into unique sequences, merging closely related sequences to remove PCR and sequencing errors. CDR3 sequences were aligned to IMGT reference sequences to assign V, D and J gene segments. For a sequence to be retained, a match of at least six nucleotides to both a V gene segment and a J gene segment was required. A rearrangement counted as productive if the CDR3 had no stop codons and remained in frame with V and J, and every other rearrangement counted as non-productive. Following IMGT convention, CDR3 was defined as the stretch from the second conserved V-encoded cysteine to the conserved J-encoded phenylalanine. The earlier analysis of a few hundred of the donors excluded sequences that lacked an unambiguous match to a single V gene segment. An earlier analysis of over 450 of the donors classified V segments as functional when productive rearrangements were above 56.7% and as segregating when the standard deviation between donors was above 5%. A statistical classification framework was built to diagnose cytomegalovirus status from the catalog of TCR beta chain sequences. V and J gene assignment, in a later analysis, came from comparing TCR nucleotide sequences with IMGT/GENE-DB human TR gene sequences. In a later analysis, CDR3 sequences and most-parsimonious VDJ recombination scenarios were assigned using the TCRdist pipeline. In a later analysis, each TCR beta chain was defined by its CDR3 amino acid sequence together with its V-gene family, and reads without a unique V-gene family were excluded. To address suspected cross-contamination and a sequencing artifact, a later analysis removed roughly 640 highly shared, low-generation-probability nucleotide sequences. In a later analysis, a clonal expansion index for each public chain was calculated from normalized within-repertoire ranks of inferred template counts. A later analysis computed generation probabilities with a VDJ recombination model fitted to out-of-frame rearrangements, and checked the results against IGoR. In a later analysis, TCR-TCR, TCR-HLA and TCR-CMV co-occurrence was scored with hypergeometric tests, and a repertoire-size bias correction was applied to TCR pairs. To estimate false discovery rates, a later analysis permuted the HLA or CMV assignments 20 times. In a later analysis, co-occurring TCRs were grouped with DBSCAN, and TCRdist sequence similarity was added when clustering was performed within HLA-allele-positive subsets. Repertoires with fewer than 30,000 or more than 120,000 public chains were left out of co-occurrence clustering, as were four to six repertoires with anomalous nucleotide sharing. This is the immuneACCESS table as TCRdb keeps it, with only in-frame sequences that have V and J called. A part of the clones is gone; compared with another copy, unresolved V genes explain less than half, and the rest is unexplained. From that table come the V and J calls and clone size; the DNA was used to work out D and trimming. The sample table records about 67,000 clones; roughly 75% of these occur just once. The ten top clones hold over 7% of the sample.

This specimen belongs to a study of cytomegalovirus exposure and HLA in healthy donors (dated by TCRdb to 2016 to 2017). Context from the whole study: According to an earlier analysis of a few hundred of the donors, roughly 180 million T cells yielded approximately 120 million unique TCR beta sequences and approximately 300 Gb of sequence data. In a later genetic analysis, genome-wide SNP genotypes for about 65% of the 666 donors were used, and that subset was treated as a discovery cohort. The genetic ancestry cluster associated with self-reported Caucasian donors included 81% of the 398 genotyped donors. An early release that covered more than 550 HLA-typed donors contained approximately 290 gigabases of sequencing data and 65 million to 100 million unique TCR sequences. HLA typing covered class I and class II loci at four-digit resolution. The aim of the study was to test whether cataloging public T cell receptors could identify signatures of past pathogen exposure. Donor age, sex, ethnicity and CMV serostatus were collected together with the repertoire data. A separate validation cohort of 100 to 150 different subjects was used in addition to the 666-subject first cohort. The study combined high-throughput TCR immunosequencing, statistical association of individual TCRs with disease status, and machine learning to predict cytomegalovirus infection status. Rather than using new phenotypic data, the later analysis identified candidate immune exposures from TCR beta sequences and from how often those sequences occurred across donors. Because of strong linkage in the cohort, 5 or 6 DR-DQ haplotypes were treated as single units for association and clustering. In a later analysis, previously published TCR beta repertoires from several hundred donors were re-analyzed and high-resolution HLA genotyping was added so that TCR occurrence patterns could be studied. Every discovery cohort repertoire had been produced on one sequencing platform. Typing coverage differed by locus: A, B, C, DRB1 and DQB1 were typed in about 620-630 donors, DQA1 in about 500, DPA1 in some 610, and DPB1 in about 450. Among roughly 370 genotyped donors of the cohort, an average of about 240,000 unique TCR beta nucleotide sequences were sequenced per donor, roughly 20% of them non-productive. An earlier analysis of 500 to 650 of the donors applied high-throughput TCR beta sequencing to assess whether each TCR beta V gene segment acted as functional or pseudogenic. Using immunosequencing, the study profiled T cell repertoires from around 670 subjects and related those repertoires to cytomegalovirus serostatus. Overall study outcomes, separate from this receptor: Most CMV-associated TCR beta chains appeared to be HLA-restricted in a later analysis, and the HLA associations seemed to be driven largely by CMV exposure. Roughly uniform sequencing depth across donors was assumed in presence/absence analyses, although this assumption may not hold. In the study, some 180 TCR beta chains were listed as associated with cytomegalovirus. Cytomegalovirus status was reported to be diagnosed by the classifier with high specificity and sensitivity in both the original and validation cohorts. A further reported finding was that TCR beta sequences accurately predicted the HLA-A and HLA-B alleles for most subjects in the first cohort. Across donors, most TCR sequences were observed very rarely, whereas some public TCRs were present in many individuals. Because HLA typing was unavailable for some donors at each locus, only the typed subset was used in association tests. Linkage disequilibrium might explain the correlated functional status among segregating V segments, but an unknown experimental factor could not be ruled out. This cohort had only TCR beta chains sequenced, and the lack of alpha or paired-chain data limited which features could be detected. Because counts were too low, roughly 17 rarely observed V segments, including chromosome 9 orphons, were left out of the earlier analysis of about 500 of the donors. A later genetic analysis associated a missense DCLRE1C variant with V-gene and J-gene trimming of TCR beta chains, and an independent cohort replicated the association. In a later analysis, HLA-associated TCR beta chains showed more clonal expansion and lower generation probabilities than non-associated chains that were equally common. In a later analysis, several top co-occurrence clusters were reported to appear linked to parvovirus B19, influenza, CMV and Epstein-Barr virus. In vitro tests confirmed that a few of the cytomegalovirus-associated TCR beta chains recognize cytomegalovirus antigens. A cluster of highly shared sequence variants was judged likely to be a technical artifact of the sequencing pipeline. For the cohort, immune exposure information was limited to CMV serostatus. Broadly in line with IMGT annotations, most TCR beta V segments showed up in productive rearrangements about 87% or about 30% of the time in an earlier analysis of approximately 640 of the donors. Specific HLA alleles were associated with more than 15,000 TCR beta sequences at a false discovery rate of 0.05 in a later analysis. It was suggested by the authors that the approach could potentially be generalized to other disease states and immunological phenotypes. When HLA alleles, especially DR and DQ, strongly co-occurred, attributing TCR associations to individual alleles was difficult. In a later genetic analysis, fewer N-insertions in productive TCRs were reported among donors in an Asian-associated ancestry cluster than the roughly 640-donor mean. Some IMGT-functional V segments, including TRBV6-2 and TRBV6-3, could not be told apart with the 87-base-pair reads, so those segments were excluded. According to a later analysis, TCR association rates differed among HLA loci, with DRB1 alleles showing the most associated TCRs and HLA-C alleles showing the fewest.

Recombination connected TRBV7-9 to TRBJ2-2, with 7 bases in between that match TRBD1. The specimen was PBMCs. The TCR comes from a man in his fifties or sixties in good health and CMV-seropositive. The CDR3 protein sequence reads: CASDQTGTVNTGELFF. The DNA sequence reads TGTGCCAGCGATCAGACCGGGACAGTGAACACCGGGGAGCTGTTTTTT.